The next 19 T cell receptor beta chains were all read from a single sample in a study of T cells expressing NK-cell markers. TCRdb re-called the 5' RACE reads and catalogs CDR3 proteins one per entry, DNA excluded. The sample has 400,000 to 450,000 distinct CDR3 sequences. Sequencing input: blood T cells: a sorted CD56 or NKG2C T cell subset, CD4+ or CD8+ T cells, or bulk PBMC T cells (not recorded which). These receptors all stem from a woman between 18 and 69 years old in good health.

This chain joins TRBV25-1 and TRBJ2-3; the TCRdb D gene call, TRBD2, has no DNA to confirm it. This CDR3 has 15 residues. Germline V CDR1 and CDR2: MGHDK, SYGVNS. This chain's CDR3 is CASSELSSDTDTQYF.

This CDR3 reads CASSYSGRALNEQFF. This sequence joins TRBV6-2 or TRBV6-3 and TRBJ2-1; TCRdb's D call, TRBD2, is unchecked because there is no DNA. Germline loops: CDR1 MNHEY, CDR2 SVGEGT. This CDR3 is built from 15 residues.

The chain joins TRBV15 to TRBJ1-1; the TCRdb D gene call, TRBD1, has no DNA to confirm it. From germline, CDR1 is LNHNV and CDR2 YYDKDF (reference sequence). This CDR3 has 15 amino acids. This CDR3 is CATSRSPGENTDAFF.

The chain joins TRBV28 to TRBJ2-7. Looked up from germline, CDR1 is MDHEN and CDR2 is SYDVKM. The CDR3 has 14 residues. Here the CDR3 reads CASSLSSASYEQYF.

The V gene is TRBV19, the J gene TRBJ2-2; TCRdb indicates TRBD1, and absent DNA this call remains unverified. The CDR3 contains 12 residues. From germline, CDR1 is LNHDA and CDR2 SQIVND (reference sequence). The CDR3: CAIYRGPGELFF.

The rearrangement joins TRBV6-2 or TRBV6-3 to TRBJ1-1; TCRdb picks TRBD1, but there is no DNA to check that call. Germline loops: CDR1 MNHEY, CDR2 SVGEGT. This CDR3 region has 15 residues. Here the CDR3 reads CASSYSGTFSTEAFF.

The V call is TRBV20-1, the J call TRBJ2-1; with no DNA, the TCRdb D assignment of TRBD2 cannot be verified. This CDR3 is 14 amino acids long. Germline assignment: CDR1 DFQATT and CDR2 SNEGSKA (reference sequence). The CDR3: CSASSGGRANEQFF.

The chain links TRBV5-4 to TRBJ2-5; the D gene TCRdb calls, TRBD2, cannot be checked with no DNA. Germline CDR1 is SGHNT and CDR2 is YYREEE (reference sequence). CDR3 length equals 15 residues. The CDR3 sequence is CASSPGTINQETQYF.

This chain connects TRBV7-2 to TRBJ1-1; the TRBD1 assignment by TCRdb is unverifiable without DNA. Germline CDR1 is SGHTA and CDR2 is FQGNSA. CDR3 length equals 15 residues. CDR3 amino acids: CASSRDPLRSTEAFF.

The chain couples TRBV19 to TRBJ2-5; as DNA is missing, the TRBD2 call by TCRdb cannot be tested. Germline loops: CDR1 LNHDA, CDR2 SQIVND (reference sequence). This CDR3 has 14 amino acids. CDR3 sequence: CASRGPINQETQYF.

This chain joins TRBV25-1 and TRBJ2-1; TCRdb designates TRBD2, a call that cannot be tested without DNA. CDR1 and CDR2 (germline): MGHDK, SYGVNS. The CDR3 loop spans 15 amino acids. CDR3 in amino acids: CASSEPGGPYNEQFF. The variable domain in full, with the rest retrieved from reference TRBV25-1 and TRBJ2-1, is EADIYQTPRYLVIGTGKKITLECSQTMGHDKMYWYQQDPGMELHLIHYSYGVNSTEKGDLSSESTVSRIRTEHFPLTLESARPSHTSQYLCASSEPGGPYNEQFFGPGTRLTVL.

CDR3 residues: CSARLRGGQYF. The V gene is TRBV20-1, the J gene TRBJ2-7; checking the TCRdb D call of TRBD1 is not possible without DNA. The CDR3 has 11 residues. Germline values: CDR1 DFQATT, CDR2 SNEGSKA (reference sequence).

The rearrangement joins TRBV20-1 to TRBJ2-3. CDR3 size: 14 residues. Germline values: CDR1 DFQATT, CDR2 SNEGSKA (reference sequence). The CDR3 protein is CSARSTVSTDTQYF.

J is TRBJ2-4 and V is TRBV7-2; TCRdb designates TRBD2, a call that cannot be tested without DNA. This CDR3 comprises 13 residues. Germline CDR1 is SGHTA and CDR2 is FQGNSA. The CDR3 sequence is CASSPRSRDIQYF.

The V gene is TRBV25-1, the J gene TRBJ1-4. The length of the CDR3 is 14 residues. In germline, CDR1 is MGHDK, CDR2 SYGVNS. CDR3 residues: CASNKDGSSEKLFF.

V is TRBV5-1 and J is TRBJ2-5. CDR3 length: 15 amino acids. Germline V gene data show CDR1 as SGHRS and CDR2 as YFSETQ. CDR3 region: CASSPGGGNQETQYF. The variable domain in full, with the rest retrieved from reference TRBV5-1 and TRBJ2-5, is KAGVTQTPRYLIKTRGQQVTLSCSPISGHRSVSWYQQTPGQGLQFLFEYFSETQRNKGNFPGRFSGRQFSNSRSEMNVSTLELGDSALYLCASSPGGGNQETQYFGPGTRLLVL.

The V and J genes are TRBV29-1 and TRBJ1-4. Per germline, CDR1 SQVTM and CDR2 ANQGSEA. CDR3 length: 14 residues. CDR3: CSVTTGRGGEKLFF.

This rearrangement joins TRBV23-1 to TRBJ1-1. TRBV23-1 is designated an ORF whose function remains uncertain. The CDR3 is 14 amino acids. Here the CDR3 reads CASSQSPRNTEAFF.

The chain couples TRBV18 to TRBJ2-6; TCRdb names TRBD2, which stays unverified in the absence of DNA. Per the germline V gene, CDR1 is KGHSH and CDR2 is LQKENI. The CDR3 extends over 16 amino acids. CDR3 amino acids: CASSPLSPSGANVLTF.